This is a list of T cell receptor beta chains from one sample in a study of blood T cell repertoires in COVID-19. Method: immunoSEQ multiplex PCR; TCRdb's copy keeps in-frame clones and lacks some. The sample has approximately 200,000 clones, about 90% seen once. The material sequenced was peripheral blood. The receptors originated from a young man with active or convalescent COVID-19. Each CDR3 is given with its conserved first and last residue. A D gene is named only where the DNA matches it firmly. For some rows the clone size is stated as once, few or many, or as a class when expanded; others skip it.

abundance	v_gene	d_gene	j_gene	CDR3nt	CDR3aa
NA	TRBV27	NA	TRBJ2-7	TGTGCCAGCAGTTTATCGAGGCCCGATTACGAGCAGTACTTC	CASSLSRPDYEQYF
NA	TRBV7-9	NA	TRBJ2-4	TGTGCCAGCAGCTTAGGCGGCGTTCTAGCCAAAAACATTCAGTACTTC	CASSLGGVLAKNIQYF
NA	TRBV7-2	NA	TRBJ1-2	TGTGCCAGCAGCTTCGTTACAGACTATGGCTACACCTTC	CASSFVTDYGYTF
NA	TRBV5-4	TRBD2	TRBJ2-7	TGTGCCAGCAGCTCTCCCACTAGCGTCTACGAGCAGTACTTC	CASSSPTSVYEQYF
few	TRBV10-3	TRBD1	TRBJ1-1	TGTGCCATCAGCGGGCCGAGGACAGGTTTTCCGAACACTGAAGCTTTCTTT	CAISGPRTGFPNTEAFF
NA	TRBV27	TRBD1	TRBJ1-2	TGTGCCAGCAGTTCAAGGACAGGGTATGGCTACACCTTC	CASSSRTGYGYTF
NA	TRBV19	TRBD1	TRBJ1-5	TGTGCCAGTATAAGGGACAGCACCTTTCATCAGCCCCAGCATTTT	CASIRDSTFHQPQHF
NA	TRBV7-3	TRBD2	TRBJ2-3	TGTGCCAGCAGCTTAAACCCGACTAGCGGGGGCACAGATACGCAGTATTTT	CASSLNPTSGGTDTQYF
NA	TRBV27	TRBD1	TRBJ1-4	TGTGCCAGCAGGGCGAACCCGGGACAGATTAATGAAAAACTGTTTTTT	CASRANPGQINEKLFF
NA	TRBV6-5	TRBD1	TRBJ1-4	TGTGCCAGCAGACCGGGACAGGGATTTGAAAAACTGTTTTTT	CASRPGQGFEKLFF
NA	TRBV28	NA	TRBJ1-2	TGTGCCAGCAGTTTACAAGGAGGGGGCTACACCTTC	CASSLQGGGYTF
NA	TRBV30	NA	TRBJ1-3	TGTGCCTGGAGATGGTTGGCAGCTGGAAACACCATATATTTT	CAWRWLAAGNTIYF
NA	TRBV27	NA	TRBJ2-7	TGTGCCAGCAGTTTACTCCGGGGATCAACTTACGAGCAGTACTTC	CASSLLRGSTYEQYF
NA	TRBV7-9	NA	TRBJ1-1	TGTGCCAGCAGTGCAAGCGGGTCGCCTGAAGCTTTCTTT	CASSASGSPEAFF
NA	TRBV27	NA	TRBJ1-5	TGTGCCAGCAGTTTAGTTGGGGGGAACAGTCAGCCCCAGCATTTT	CASSLVGGNSQPQHF
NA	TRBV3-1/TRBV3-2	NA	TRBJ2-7	TGTGCCAGCAGCCAAGGCGGAATTTCCTACGAGCAGTACTTC	CASSQGGISYEQYF
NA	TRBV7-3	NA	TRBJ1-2	TGTGCCAGCAGCTTAGGACAAGCGTCTAACTATGGCTACACCTTC	CASSLGQASNYGYTF
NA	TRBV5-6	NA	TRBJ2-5	TGTGCCAGCAGCTTGGCCTTTTCGGGGGAGCAAGAGACCCAGTACTTC	CASSLAFSGEQETQYF
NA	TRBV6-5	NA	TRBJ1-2	TGTGCCAGCAGCCAATCGACAGTGGACTATGGCTACACCTTC	CASSQSTVDYGYTF
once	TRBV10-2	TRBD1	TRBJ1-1	TGCGCCAGCAGTGGCCGGGACAGGCCAAACACTGAAGCTTTCTTT	CASSGRDRPNTEAFF
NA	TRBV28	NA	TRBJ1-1	TGTGCCAGCAGTTTGTTAGGGGGGGCCCCGAACACTGAAGCTTTCTTT	CASSLLGGAPNTEAFF
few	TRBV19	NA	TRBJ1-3	TGTGCCAGTAGTATTTTCGCGGACAACGTTGGAAACACCATATATTTT	CASSIFADNVGNTIYF
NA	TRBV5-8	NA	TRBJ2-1	TGTGCCAGCAGCTTGTATGTGAGTTGGAGCTCCTACAATGAGCAGTTCTTC	CASSLYVSWSSYNEQFF